This TCR beta chain was identified in a study of blood T cell repertoires in COVID-19. At the level of the study: There were acute and convalescent COVID-19 samples, and they came from the United States, Italy and Spain. Nucleic acid was either cDNA or gDNA, and it came from T cells, B-cell-depleted T cells, or PBMCs.

Of note for this clone: Distinct nucleotide sequences in the sample also encode this CDR3.

The V and J ends lost 4 bases and 1 base, in that order; junction bases with no gene match: 1. CDR3 length: 13 amino acids. In germline, CDR1 is SGHRS, CDR2 YFSETQ. Methods used by the authors: Amplification of reference gene primers was used by the study to estimate nucleated cell counts. Produced via immunoSEQ multiplex PCR; TCRdb's table is partial and in-frame only. The V and J calls and clone size are taken from that table; D and trimming were inferred from the DNA. Here the sample spans 77,000 or so clones, under 80% being singletons. The V and J genes are TRBV5-1 and TRBJ2-5, with 7 bases aligning to TRBD1. The TCR comes from a woman older than 75 with active or convalescent COVID-19. Sequencing was done on a sample of peripheral blood. CDR3 in amino acids: CASSRDSQETQYF. Here the CDR3 DNA reads TGCGCCAGCAGCCGGGACAGCCAAGAGACCCAGTACTTC.